Below, one T cell receptor (beta chain) is given with its context. Its target is not known. The record originates from a study of T-cell memory formation after mild COVID-19. Overall study results and limits: Nothing showed for sure that second-wave clones peaking on day 37 were SARS-CoV-2 specific.

This CDR3 comprises 14 residues. V lost 5 bases to trimming and J lost 10 bases, with 20 bases between them. TCRdb independently ran MiXCR on the 5' RACE reads; one entry per CDR3 protein. The sample consists of approximately 580,000 distinct CDR3 sequences, approximately 20% of them appearing once. The chain has TRBV12-3 or TRBV12-4 and TRBJ1-1; the D gene is possibly TRBD1 (5 bases). The sequencing sample was made of PBMCs or a T cell subset sorted from them (not recorded which). The clonotype was recovered from an adult woman who had mild COVID-19 (a few samples of this study predate the infection). Cell type and time point are not known. The CDR3 DNA sequence: TGTGCCAGCAGTACCACCGGGACCTCGTACGGAGCTTTCTTT. This sequence encodes CASSTTGTSYGAFF.